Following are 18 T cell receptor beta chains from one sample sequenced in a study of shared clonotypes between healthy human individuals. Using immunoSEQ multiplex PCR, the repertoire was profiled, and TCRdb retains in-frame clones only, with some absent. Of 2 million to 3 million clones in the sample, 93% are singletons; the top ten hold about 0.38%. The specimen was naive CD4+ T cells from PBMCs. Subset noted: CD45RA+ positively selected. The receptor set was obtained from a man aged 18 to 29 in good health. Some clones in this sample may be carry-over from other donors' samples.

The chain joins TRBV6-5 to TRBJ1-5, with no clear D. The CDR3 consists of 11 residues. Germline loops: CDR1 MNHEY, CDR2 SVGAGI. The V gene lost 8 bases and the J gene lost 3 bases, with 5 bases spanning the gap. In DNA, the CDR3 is TGTGCCAGCGGTGACAATCAGCCCCAGCATTTT. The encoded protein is CASGDNQPQHF.

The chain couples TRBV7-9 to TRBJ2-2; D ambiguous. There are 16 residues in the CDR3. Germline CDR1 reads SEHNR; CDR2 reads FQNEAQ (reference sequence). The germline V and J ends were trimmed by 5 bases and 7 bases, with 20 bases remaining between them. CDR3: CASSSRVPARSGELFF. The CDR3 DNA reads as TGTGCCAGCAGCAGCCGGGTCCCCGCGAGGAGCGGGGAGCTGTTTTTT. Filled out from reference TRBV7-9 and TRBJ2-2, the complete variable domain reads DTGVSQNPRHKITKRGQNVTFRCDPISEHNRLYWYRQTLGQGPEFLTYFQNEAQLEKSRLLSDRFSAERPKGSFSTLEIQRTEQGDSAMYLCASSSRVPARSGELFFGEGSRLTVL.

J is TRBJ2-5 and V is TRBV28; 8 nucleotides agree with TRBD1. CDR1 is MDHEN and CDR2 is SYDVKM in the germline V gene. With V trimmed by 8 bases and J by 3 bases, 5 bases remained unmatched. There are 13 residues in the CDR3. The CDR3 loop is CASQDRDEETQYF. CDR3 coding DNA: TGTGCCAGCCAGGACAGGGACGAAGAGACCCAGTACTTC. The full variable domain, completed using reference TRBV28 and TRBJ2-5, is DVKVTQSSRYLVKRTGEKVFLECVQDMDHENMFWYRQDPGLGLRLIYFSYDVKMKEKGDIPEGYSVSREKKERFSLILESASTNQTSMYLCASQDRDEETQYFGPGTRLLVL.

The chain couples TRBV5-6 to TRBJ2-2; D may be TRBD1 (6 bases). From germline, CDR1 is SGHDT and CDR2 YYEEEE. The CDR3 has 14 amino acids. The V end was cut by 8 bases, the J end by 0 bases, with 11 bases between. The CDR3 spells CASQGQSNTGELFF. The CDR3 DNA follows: TGTGCCAGTCAAGGACAGTCGAACACCGGGGAGCTGTTTTTT.

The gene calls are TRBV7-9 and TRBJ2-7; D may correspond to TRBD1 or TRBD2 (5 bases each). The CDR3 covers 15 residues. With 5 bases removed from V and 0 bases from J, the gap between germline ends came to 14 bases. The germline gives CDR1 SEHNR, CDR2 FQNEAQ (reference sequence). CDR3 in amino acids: CASSPGSGASYEQYF. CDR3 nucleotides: TGTGCCAGCAGCCCCGGGTCCGGGGCCTCCTACGAGCAGTACTTC.

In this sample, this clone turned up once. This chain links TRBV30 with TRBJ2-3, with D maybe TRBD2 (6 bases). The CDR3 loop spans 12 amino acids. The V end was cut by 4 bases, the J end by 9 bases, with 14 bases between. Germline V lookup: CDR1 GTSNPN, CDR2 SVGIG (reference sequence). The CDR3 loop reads CAWTPGTATQYF. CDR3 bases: TGTGCCTGGACCCCCGGGACTGCAACGCAGTATTTT. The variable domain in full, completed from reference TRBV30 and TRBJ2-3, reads SQTIHQWPATLVQPVGSPLSLECTVEGTSNPNLYWYRQAAGRGLQLLFYSVGIGQISSEVPQNLSASRPQDRQFILSSKKLLLSDSGFYLCAWTPGTATQYFGPGTRLTVL.

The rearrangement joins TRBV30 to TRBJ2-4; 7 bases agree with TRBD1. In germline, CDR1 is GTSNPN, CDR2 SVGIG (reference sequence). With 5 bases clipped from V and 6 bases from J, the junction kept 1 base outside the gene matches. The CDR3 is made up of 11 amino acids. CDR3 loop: CAWGDRNIQYF. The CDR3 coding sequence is TGTGCCTGGGGGGACAGAAACATTCAGTACTTC.

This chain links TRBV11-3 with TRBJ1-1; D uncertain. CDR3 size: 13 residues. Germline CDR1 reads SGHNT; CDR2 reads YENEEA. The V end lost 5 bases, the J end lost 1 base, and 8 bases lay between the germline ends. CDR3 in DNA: TGTGCCAGCAGCCCGCACGGGAACACTGAAGCTTTCTTT. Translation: CASSPHGNTEAFF.

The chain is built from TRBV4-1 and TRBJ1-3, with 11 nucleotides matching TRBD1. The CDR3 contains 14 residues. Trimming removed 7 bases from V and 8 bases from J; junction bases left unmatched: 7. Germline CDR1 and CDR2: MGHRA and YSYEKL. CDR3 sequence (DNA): TGCGCCAGCACGTTCGGGACAGGGGGAGACACCATATATTTT. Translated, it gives CASTFGTGGDTIYF.

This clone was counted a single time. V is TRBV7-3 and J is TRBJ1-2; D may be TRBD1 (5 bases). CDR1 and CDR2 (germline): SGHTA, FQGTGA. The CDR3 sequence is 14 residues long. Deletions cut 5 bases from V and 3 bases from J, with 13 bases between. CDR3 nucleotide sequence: TGTGCCAGCAGCCAAACGGGAGGGGACTATGGCTACACCTTC. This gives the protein CASSQTGGDYGYTF.

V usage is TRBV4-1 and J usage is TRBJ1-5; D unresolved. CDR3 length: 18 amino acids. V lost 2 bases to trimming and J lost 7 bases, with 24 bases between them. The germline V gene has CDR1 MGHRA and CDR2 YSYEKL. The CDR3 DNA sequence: TGCGCCAGCAGCCAACCGTCAGACACCTCAAGGCTGGCACAGCCCCAGCATTTT. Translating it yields CASSQPSDTSRLAQPQHF.

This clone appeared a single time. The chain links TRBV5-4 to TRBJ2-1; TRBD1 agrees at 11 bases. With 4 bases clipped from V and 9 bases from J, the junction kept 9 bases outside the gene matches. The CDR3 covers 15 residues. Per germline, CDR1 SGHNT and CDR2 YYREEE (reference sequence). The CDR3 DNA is TGTGCCAGCAGCGTTGGGACAGGGGGTAACCCTGAGCAGTTCTTC. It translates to CASSVGTGGNPEQFF.

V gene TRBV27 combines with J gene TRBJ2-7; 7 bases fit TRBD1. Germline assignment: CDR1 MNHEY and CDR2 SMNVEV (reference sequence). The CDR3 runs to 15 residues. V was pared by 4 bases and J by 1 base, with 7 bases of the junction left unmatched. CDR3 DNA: TGTGCCAGCAGTTGGAGACAGGGAAGATCCTACGAGCAGTACTTC. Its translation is CASSWRQGRSYEQYF.

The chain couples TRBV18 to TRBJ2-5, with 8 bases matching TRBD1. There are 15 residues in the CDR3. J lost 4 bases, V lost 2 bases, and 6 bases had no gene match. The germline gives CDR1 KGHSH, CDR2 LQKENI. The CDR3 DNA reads TGTGCCAGCTCACCAAGCCAGGGGGCCGGAGAGACCCAGTACTTC. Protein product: CASSPSQGAGETQYF. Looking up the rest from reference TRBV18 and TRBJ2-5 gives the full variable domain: NAGVMQNPRHLVRRRGQEARLRCSPMKGHSHVYWYRQLPEEGLKFMVYLQKENIIDESGMPKERFSAEFPKEGPSILRIQQVVRGDSAAYFCASSPSQGAGETQYFGPGTRLLVL.

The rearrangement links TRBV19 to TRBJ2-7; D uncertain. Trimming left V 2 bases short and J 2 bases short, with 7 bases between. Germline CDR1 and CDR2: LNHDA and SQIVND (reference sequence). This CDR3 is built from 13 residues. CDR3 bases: TGTGCCAGTAGTATAAGATGGGCCTACGAGCAGTACTTC. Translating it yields CASSIRWAYEQYF.

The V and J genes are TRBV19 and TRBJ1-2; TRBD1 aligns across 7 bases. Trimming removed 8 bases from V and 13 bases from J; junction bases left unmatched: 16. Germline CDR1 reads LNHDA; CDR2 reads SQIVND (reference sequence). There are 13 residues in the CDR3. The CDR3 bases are TGTGCCAGTGAGCCGGGACAGAATTTAGGGCCCACCTTC. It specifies CASEPGQNLGPTF.

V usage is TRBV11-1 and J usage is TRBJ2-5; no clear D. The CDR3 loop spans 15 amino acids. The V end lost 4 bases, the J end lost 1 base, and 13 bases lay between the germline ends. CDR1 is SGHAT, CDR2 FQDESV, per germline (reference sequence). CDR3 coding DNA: TGTGCCAGCAGCTCCCAGAGAGGAACCCAAGAGACCCAGTACTTC. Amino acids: CASSSQRGTQETQYF.

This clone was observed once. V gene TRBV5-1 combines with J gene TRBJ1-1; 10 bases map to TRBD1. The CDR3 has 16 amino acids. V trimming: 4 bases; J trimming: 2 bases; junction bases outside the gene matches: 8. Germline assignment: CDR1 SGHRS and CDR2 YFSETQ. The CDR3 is CASSIRTGGENTEAFF. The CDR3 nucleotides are TGCGCCAGCAGCATACGGACAGGGGGGGAAAACACTGAAGCTTTCTTT.